The T cell receptor beta chain described here comes from a study of response to subunit inactivated influenza vaccine. One entry per CDR3 protein results from TCRdb running MiXCR on the RT-PCR reads. Of 590,000 or so distinct CDR3 sequences in the sample, 12% to 15% are singletons; the top ten hold 7.5% to 8%. The CDR3 totals 13 residues. Trimming shortened V by 4 bases and J by 4 bases, and 10 bases separated the two germline ends. Looked up from germline, CDR1 is SNHLY and CDR2 is FYNNEI. Findings and caveats of the study: The authors suggested that few new T cells are recruited per seasonal influenza vaccination.

For this clonotype: Its antigen is unknown.

This clonotype was obtained from a man between 50 and 59 years old who received an inactivated influenza vaccine. The sequenced sample was PBMCs from blood, obtained less than 15 days before vaccination. The chain recombines TRBV2 with TRBJ1-2; D ambiguous. CDR3 in amino acids: CASSVGTTYGYTF. CDR3 sequence (DNA): TGTGCCAGCAGTGTGGGCACCACCTATGGCTACACCTTC. The full variable domain, its missing parts supplied by reference TRBV2 and TRBJ1-2, is EPEVTQTPSHQVTQMGQEVILRCVPISNHLYFYWYRQILGQKVEFLVSFYNNEISEKSEIFDDQFSVERPDGSNFTLKIRSTKLEDSAMYFCASSVGTTYGYTFGSGTRLTVV.